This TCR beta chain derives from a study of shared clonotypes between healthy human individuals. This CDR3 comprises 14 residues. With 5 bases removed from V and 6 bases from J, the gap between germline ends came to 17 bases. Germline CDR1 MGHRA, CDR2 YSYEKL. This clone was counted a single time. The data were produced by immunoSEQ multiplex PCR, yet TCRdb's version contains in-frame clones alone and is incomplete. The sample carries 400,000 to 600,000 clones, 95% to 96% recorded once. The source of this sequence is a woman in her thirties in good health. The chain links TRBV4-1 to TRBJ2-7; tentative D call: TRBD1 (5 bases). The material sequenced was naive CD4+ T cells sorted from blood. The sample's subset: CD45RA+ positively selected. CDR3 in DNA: TGCGCCAGCAGCGCAACAGGATCTTTGGCCGAGCAGTACTTC. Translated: CASSATGSLAEQYF.